The next 16 T cell receptor beta chains were all read from a single sample in a study of blood T cell repertoires in COVID-19. Measured with immunoSEQ multiplex PCR; TCRdb has only the in-frame clones, and not every one. The sample consists of around 370,000 clones, 88% of them appearing once. The sequenced sample consisted of PBMCs or T cells enriched from blood (not recorded which). These receptors originate from a woman younger than 30 who had recovered from COVID-19.

The chain uses TRBV4-3 and TRBJ1-2, with D possibly being TRBD1 (6 bases). The CDR3 totals 13 residues. The ends were cut back, 6 bases at V and 4 bases at J, with 12 bases in the middle. The V gene's germline CDR1 is LGHNA and CDR2 YSLEER. The CDR3 nucleotides are TGCGCCAGCAGTGCAGGGGTGGCCTATGGCTACACCTTC. Its translation: CASSAGVAYGYTF.

V and J are TRBV5-6 and TRBJ1-5; D call uncertain. In germline, CDR1 is SGHDT, CDR2 YYEEEE. CDR3 length: 13 amino acids. V lost 2 bases, J lost 6 bases, and 9 bases lay in between. The CDR3 DNA follows: TGTGCCAGCAGCTTTAAGCCTTCTCAGCCCCAGCATTTT. Translation gives CASSFKPSQPQHF.

The chain joins TRBV7-3 to TRBJ2-1; TRBD2 matches at 9 bases. CDR1 and CDR2 from the germline V gene are SGHTA and FQGTGA. This CDR3 is built from 16 residues. After removal of 4 bases from V and 0 bases from J, the junction contained 4 bases not matched to a gene. CDR3 nucleotides: TGTGCCAGCAGCTCAGCGGGGGGTACCTCCTACAATGAGCAGTTCTTC. It specifies CASSSAGGTSYNEQFF.

This chain joins TRBV7-8 and TRBJ2-1; possibly TRBD1 for D (5 bases). V was pared by 5 bases and J by 4 bases, with 9 bases between. CDR3 size: 13 residues. Germline V lookup: CDR1 SGHVS, CDR2 FQNEAQ. CDR3 DNA sequence: TGTGCCAGCAGCGGAGACAGTTACAATGAGCAGTTCTTC. Translation gives CASSGDSYNEQFF.

This clone was detected once. DNA of the CDR3: TGTGCCACCAGCAGAGATCTCGGAGGCAGACCCTATGGCTACACCTTC. It specifies CATSRDLGGRPYGYTF. The rearrangement links TRBV15 to TRBJ1-2; no reliable D call. The germline V gene encodes CDR1 LNHNV and CDR2 YYDKDF (reference sequence). The CDR3 consists of 16 residues. V gave up 0 bases and J gave up 4 bases, with 15 bases separating them.

CDR3 DNA: TGTGCCAGCTCACCCAAGGACAGGGCGGGCACTGAAGCTTTCTTT. This sequence encodes CASSPKDRAGTEAFF. The rearrangement links TRBV18 to TRBJ1-1; 8 nucleotides line up with TRBD1. Trimming took 3 bases from V and 4 from J; bases not matched to a gene: 7. The CDR3 totals 15 residues. In germline, CDR1 is KGHSH, CDR2 LQKENI.

This chain joins TRBV7-9 and TRBJ2-1; D possibly corresponds to TRBD1 (5 bases). Germline loops: CDR1 SEHNR, CDR2 FQNEAQ (reference sequence). V was cut by 6 bases and J by 7 bases, with 13 bases left in between. The CDR3 totals 13 residues. The CDR3, as DNA: TGTGCCAGCAGTCTTCAGGGTTGGAATGAGCAGTTCTTC. Encoded protein: CASSLQGWNEQFF.

The V and J genes are TRBV4-2 and TRBJ2-1; TRBD2 might be the D (6 bases). Germline CDR1 LGHNA, CDR2 YNFKEQ. The CDR3 extends over 19 amino acids. V lost 0 bases and J 0 bases, leaving 18 bases between the germline ends. CDR3 nucleotides: TGTGCCAGCAGCCAAGAAGTGGGGGGTGTTGATAGCTCCTACAATGAGCAGTTCTTC. It codes for CASSQEVGGVDSSYNEQFF.

Only one count was recorded for this clone. The chain recombines TRBV5-1 with TRBJ2-3, with 12 bases that match TRBD1. The CDR3 has 16 amino acids. V trimming: 4 bases; J trimming: 2 bases; junction bases outside the gene matches: 5. CDR1 is SGHRS, CDR2 YFSETQ, per germline. The CDR3: CASSGDRGPLTDTQYF. Written as DNA, the CDR3 is TGCGCCAGCAGCGGGGACAGGGGGCCCCTCACAGATACGCAGTATTTT.

The chain uses TRBV6-4 and TRBJ2-1; D is unclear. The CDR3 loop spans 14 amino acids. The V end lost 1 base, the J end lost 10 bases, and 14 bases lay between the germline ends. CDR1 and CDR2 from the germline V gene are MRHNA and SNTAGT. CDR3 residues: CASSDWAGQREQFF. CDR3 nucleotide sequence: TGTGCCAGCAGTGACTGGGCAGGCCAAAGGGAGCAGTTCTTC.

The V and J genes are TRBV28 and TRBJ1-5, with D perhaps TRBD1 (5 bases). The V gene's germline CDR1 is MDHEN and CDR2 SYDVKM. The CDR3 is 14 amino acids. Trimming left V 5 bases short and J 1 base short, with 9 bases between. The CDR3 nucleotides read TGTGCCAGCAGTAGGGGCGCGAGCAATCAGCCCCAGCATTTT. It encodes CASSRGASNQPQHF.

This rearrangement joins TRBV7-2 to TRBJ2-5, with no clear D. The CDR3 has 13 residues. The ends were cut back, 8 bases at V and 5 bases at J, with 15 bases in the middle. Germline V gene lookup returns CDR1 SGHTA and CDR2 FQGNSA. The CDR3 DNA reads TGTGCCAGCTCTCAACGCCGAGAGGAGACCCAGTACTTC. As protein: CASSQRREETQYF.

The rearrangement joins TRBV11-3 to TRBJ1-4, with a weak D call TRBD1 (5 bases). The CDR3 sequence is 16 residues long. V was cut by 0 bases and J by 1 base, with 9 bases left in between. CDR1 and CDR2 (germline): SGHNT, YENEEA. The CDR3, as DNA: TGTGCCAGCAGCTTAGATCCCGGGGGAACTAATGAAAAACTGTTTTTT. Amino acid sequence: CASSLDPGGTNEKLFF.

The chain uses TRBV28 and TRBJ1-1; a possible D gene is TRBD1 (6 bases). V gave up 2 bases and J gave up 7 bases, with 11 bases separating them. CDR1 and CDR2 (germline): MDHEN, SYDVKM. CDR3 length: 13 amino acids. The DNA of the CDR3 is TGTGCCAGCAGTTTACTCGACAGGAGTGAAGCTTTCTTT. It yields the protein CASSLLDRSEAFF.

The gene calls are TRBV4-1 and TRBJ1-6; 7 bases are shared with TRBD1. The germline V gene encodes CDR1 MGHRA and CDR2 YSYEKL. This CDR3 spans 16 amino acids. Trimming cost V 3 bases and J 0 bases; bases outside gene matches: 2. The CDR3 loop is CASSQGQSSYNSPLHF. For the CDR3, the DNA is TGCGCCAGCAGCCAGGGACAGAGCTCCTATAATTCACCCCTCCACTTT.

This chain uses TRBV7-3 with TRBJ2-1; 7 nucleotides match TRBD2. Trimming cost V 2 bases and J 0 bases; bases outside gene matches: 1. CDR3 length equals 15 residues. The germline CDR1 and CDR2 sequences are SGHTA and FQGTGA. The CDR3 spells CASSLGGVSYNEQFF. The CDR3 region has the DNA TGTGCCAGCAGCTTAGGGGGGGTCTCCTACAATGAGCAGTTCTTC.